Here is one T cell receptor (beta chain) with its context. Deletions cut 5 bases from V and 3 bases from J, with 13 bases between. The CDR3 length is 14 residues. Germline V gene sequence: CDR1 MDHEN, CDR2 SYDVKM. The entry originates in a study of memory CD4+ T cells and cytomegalovirus serostatus. Single viable CD3+CD4+CD8-CD45RO+ cells were sorted as the memory CD4+ T cells. TCRdb's table, derived via immunoSEQ multiplex PCR, lists solely in-frame clones and lacks some. The sample holds under 75,000 clones, over 70% seen once. Input material: memory CD4+ T cells from blood. This receptor was identified in an adult in good health and CMV-seronegative. Some clones in this sample may be carry-over from other donors' samples. The chain employs TRBV28 and TRBJ1-2; a weak D match, TRBD1 (5 bases). The CDR3 reads CASSPPGTHYGYTF. The CDR3 DNA reads TGTGCCAGCAGTCCTCCTGGGACCCACTATGGCTACACCTTC.